These T cell receptor beta chains were read from a single sample in a study of blood T cell repertoires in COVID-19. TCRdb's table, derived via immunoSEQ multiplex PCR, lists solely in-frame clones and lacks some. The sample consists of over 450,000 clones, about 88% of them appearing once. Sequences were obtained from peripheral blood. These TCRs come from a woman between 50 and 59 years old with COVID-19, enrolled during active disease. The CDR3 runs from the conserved cysteine through the conserved F or W.

V: TRBV19; J: TRBJ2-5; CDR3: CASSRMLTGETQYF
V: TRBV19; J: TRBJ1-6; CDR3: CASSHKGQLYSPLHF
V: TRBV12-3/TRBV12-4; J: TRBJ2-3; CDR3: CASSFADTQYF
V: TRBV15; J: TRBJ1-2; CDR3: CATSRDQGTHFRNYGYTF
V: TRBV5-4; J: TRBJ1-1; CDR3: CASSWGAPTGTVNTEAFF
V: TRBV6-5; J: TRBJ1-2; CDR3: CASSFDRVGYTF
V: TRBV5-1; J: TRBJ1-1; CDR3: CASSPLGRVNTEAFF
V: TRBV30; J: TRBJ1-1; CDR3: CAWRPDRGETEAFF
V: TRBV19; J: TRBJ1-3; CDR3: CASGGLVGNTIYF
V: TRBV7-6; J: TRBJ1-4; CDR3: CASSLAPQGVGEKLFF
V: TRBV19; J: TRBJ1-1; CDR3: CASRVTGGYGEAFF
V: TRBV6-2/TRBV6-3; J: TRBJ1-1; CDR3: CASSYGRGAEAFF
V: TRBV12-3/TRBV12-4; J: TRBJ2-1; CDR3: CAGGRDNEQFF
V: TRBV3-1/TRBV3-2; J: TRBJ2-7; CDR3: CASSQAAGSYEQYF
V: TRBV7-6; J: TRBJ1-5; CDR3: CASSLGPRGRSNQPQHF
V: TRBV7-2; J: TRBJ1-5; CDR3: CASSPYPGQGSTQPQHF
V: TRBV3-1/TRBV3-2; J: TRBJ1-5; CDR3: CASSLQGERQPQHF
V: TRBV5-6; J: TRBJ1-2; CDR3: CASSPFVETGYYGYTF
V: TRBV10-3; J: TRBJ1-2; CDR3: CAISPGTGVFYGYTF
V: TRBV21-1; J: TRBJ1-2; CDR3: CASSKRRGDGYTF
V: TRBV7-9; J: TRBJ1-2; CDR3: CASSLDWGDYGYTF
V: TRBV10-3; J: TRBJ1-3; CDR3: CAISGTDWGTIYF
V: TRBV7-8; J: TRBJ1-2; CDR3: CASSPQTGVGYTF
V: TRBV30; J: TRBJ1-5; CDR3: CAWSAYGTANQPQHF
V: TRBV28; J: TRBJ1-4; CDR3: CASSEDTSTNEKLFF
V: TRBV5-1; J: TRBJ1-1; CDR3: CASSSGTAYTEAFF
V: TRBV5-1; J: TRBJ1-1; CDR3: CASSLEGRGRDLIRNTEAFF
V: TRBV5-4; J: TRBJ2-7; CDR3: CASSSGTGGYEQYF
V: TRBV7-9; J: TRBJ1-1; CDR3: CASSLLPPGTAPFF
V: TRBV6-4; J: TRBJ1-5; CDR3: CASSAGTASNQPQHF
V: TRBV6-4; J: TRBJ2-2; CDR3: CASSEDLYTGELFF
V: TRBV5-4; J: TRBJ2-1; CDR3: CASSLPAGGPNEQFF
V: TRBV7-9; J: TRBJ1-2; CDR3: CASSLDFDTHTYGYTF
V: TRBV4-1; J: TRBJ1-1; CDR3: CASSFRPSGQGKNTEAFF
V: TRBV5-6; J: TRBJ2-1; CDR3: CASSPLTGVVRNEQFF
V: TRBV30; J: TRBJ2-7; CDR3: CAWSLLGTGVSYEQYF
V: TRBV5-1; J: TRBJ1-6; CDR3: CASSFGRDREDSSPLHF
V: TRBV3-1/TRBV3-2; J: TRBJ1-1; CDR3: CASSPQPFRGNTEAFF
V: TRBV19; J: TRBJ1-6; CDR3: CASSRRTARTYNSPLHF
V: TRBV10-3; J: TRBJ2-3; CDR3: CAISDPVLAKADTQYF
V: TRBV6-5; J: TRBJ1-2; CDR3: CASTGRTDLYGYTF
V: TRBV7-2; J: TRBJ2-5; CDR3: CASSLVRTGEETQYF